This T cell receptor beta chain was documented in a study of shared clonotypes between healthy human individuals. The repertoire was sequenced with immunoSEQ multiplex PCR; TCRdb's copy has only in-frame clones and lacks some. The table includes over a million clones, approximately 97% detected once. Findings of the study overall: Donor clonotype sharing was expected to depend on sequencing depth. The rarefaction results pointed to incomplete sorted-subset sequencing despite large depth.

On this clone: Antigen specificity is unknown.

CDR3 length: 14 residues. Germline lookup yields CDR1 SGDLS and CDR2 YYNGEE. V was pared by 4 bases and J by 5 bases, with 13 bases between. Sequenced sample: naive CD4+ T cells sorted from blood. The subset: CD45RA+ positively selected. The TCR sequence derives from a young man in good health. The chain is built from TRBV9 and TRBJ2-1, with D possibly matching TRBD1 (6 bases). CDR3 loop: CASSTDRLNNEQFF. DNA for the CDR3: TGTGCCAGCAGCACGGACAGACTGAACAATGAGCAGTTCTTC.